Following are 17 T cell receptor beta chains from one sample sequenced in a study of shared clonotypes between healthy human individuals. Measured with immunoSEQ multiplex PCR; TCRdb has only the in-frame clones, and not every one. This repertoire shows around 2,100,000 clones, about 94% found once; its top ten account for roughly 1%. The naive CD8 population came from CD45RO-negative cells selected for CCR7, without terminally differentiated effector memory CD45RA+ cells. The sequencing input was naive CD8+ T cells sorted from blood. The receptor set was obtained from a man between 18 and 29 years old in good health.

The chain couples TRBV10-1 to TRBJ2-2; 10 bases are a match to TRBD1. There are 16 residues in the CDR3. V shed 6 bases and J 0 bases; nucleotides not matched to a gene: 4. Germline V gene sequence: CDR1 WNHNN, CDR2 SYGVQD (reference sequence). The CDR3 DNA reads TGCGCCAGCAGCGAGACAGGGGGCGCGAACACCGGGGAGCTGTTTTTT. As protein: CASSETGGANTGELFF.

Details on this clone: Distinct nucleotide sequences in the sample also encode this CDR3. The chain links TRBV18 to TRBJ1-1; D is ambiguous. The V end lost 2 bases, the J end lost 0 bases, and 4 bases lay between the germline ends. Per the germline V gene, CDR1 is KGHSH and CDR2 is LQKENI. The CDR3 totals 13 residues. This CDR3 is CASSPTVNTEAFF. CDR3 DNA: TGTGCCAGCTCACCAACCGTGAACACTGAAGCTTTCTTT.

Note on this clone: Other DNA sequences in the same sample also yield this CDR3. This chain links TRBV19 with TRBJ2-3; D ambiguous. CDR1 is LNHDA, CDR2 SQIVND, per germline (reference sequence). This CDR3 is 12 amino acids long. V was shortened by 1 base and J by 5 bases, with 4 bases between the two germline ends. The CDR3 nucleotides read TGTGCCAGTAGTATAGTCGGAGATACGCAGTATTTT. Amino acids: CASSIVGDTQYF.

Turning to this clone: In the same sample, other DNA sequences code for this CDR3. The rearrangement links TRBV9 to TRBJ1-2, with D tentatively TRBD1 (5 bases). There are 13 residues in the CDR3. Trimming shortened V by 4 bases and J by 4 bases, and 11 bases separated the two germline ends. Germline values: CDR1 SGDLS, CDR2 YYNGEE. Written as DNA, the CDR3 is TGTGCCAGCAGCCTCGACAGAGGCTATGGCTACACCTTC. Translation gives CASSLDRGYGYTF.

This clone was recorded only once. Other DNA sequences from this sample encode an identical CDR3 as well. The CDR3 bases are TGTGCCAGCGGAGGGCTAGCCACCTACGAGCAGTACTTC. Protein sequence: CASGGLATYEQYF. This chain links TRBV2 with TRBJ2-7; a weak D match, TRBD2 (6 bases). CDR1 and CDR2 (germline): SNHLY, FYNNEI. V lost 8 bases and J lost 2, with 13 bases in between. The CDR3 has 13 amino acids. Full variable domain (missing parts from reference TRBV2 and TRBJ2-7): EPEVTQTPSHQVTQMGQEVILRCVPISNHLYFYWYRQILGQKVEFLVSFYNNEISEKSEIFDDQFSVERPDGSNFTLKIRSTKLEDSAMYFCASGGLATYEQYFGPGTRLTVT.

The chain couples TRBV2 to TRBJ2-1; no reliable D call. The CDR3 is made up of 10 amino acids. The germline gives CDR1 SNHLY, CDR2 FYNNEI. Trimming pared 10 bases from V and 5 bases from J, leaving 6 bases between. This CDR3 is CANTNNEQFF. In DNA, the CDR3 is TGTGCCAACACGAACAATGAGCAGTTCTTC.

The chain carries TRBV4-1 and TRBJ1-5; D ambiguous. V was clipped by 2 bases and J by 1 base, with 9 bases between them. Looked up from germline, CDR1 is MGHRA and CDR2 is YSYEKL. There are 15 residues in the CDR3. In nucleotides, the CDR3 is TGCGCCAGCAGCCAAATAGCCGACAGCAATCAGCCCCAGCATTTT. Protein: CASSQIADSNQPQHF.

This clone was detected once. The chain has TRBV7-8 and TRBJ2-7, with D perhaps matching TRBD1 or TRBD2 (5 bases each). Germline CDR1 and CDR2: SGHVS and FQNEAQ. This CDR3 is 16 amino acids long. With 1 base removed from V and 0 bases from J, the gap between germline ends came to 13 bases. CDR3 in DNA: TGTGCCAGCAGCTTAGGGTCTGGGGGATTCTCCTACGAGCAGTACTTC. Its protein product is CASSLGSGGFSYEQYF.

In regard to this clone: This clone may be a read error of a much larger clone one base away. In the same sample, other DNA sequences code for this CDR3. The CDR3: CASSLGGTDTQYF. In DNA form, the CDR3 reads TGTGCCAGCAGCTTAGGGGGCACAGATACGCAGTATTTT. The V gene is TRBV7-6, the J gene TRBJ2-3; D remains unclear. The CDR3 contains 13 residues. V lost 1 base and J 1 base, leaving 3 bases between the germline ends. Germline loops: CDR1 SGHVS, CDR2 FNYEAQ. Drawing the rest from reference TRBV7-6 and TRBJ2-3, the complete variable domain is GAGVSQSPRYKVTKRGQDVALRCDPISGHVSLYWYRQALGQGPEFLTYFNYEAQQDKSGLPNDRFSAERPEGSISTLTIQRTEQRDSAMYRCASSLGGTDTQYFGPGTRLTVL.

This clone was detected only once. This sequence joins TRBV12-2 and TRBJ1-1; the table's D call, TRBD1, was not checked against the DNA. TRBV12-2 is assigned pseudogene status. The CDR3 covers 20 residues. The CDR3 loop is CASRLFNCHGTGERNTEAFF. The CDR3 region has the DNA TGTGCAAGTCGCCTTTTCAACTGCCACGGGACAGGGGAACGAAACACTGAAGCTTTCTTT.

V and J are TRBV5-1 and TRBJ2-3, with 7 nucleotides matching TRBD1. This CDR3 has 13 amino acids. V lost 2 bases, J lost 4 bases, and 1 base stayed unmatched. Germline CDR1 and CDR2: SGHRS and YFSETQ. The CDR3 region has the DNA TGCGCCAGCAGCTTCACAGGGGCAGATACGCAGTATTTT. This codes for CASSFTGADTQYF. The full variable domain, in which reference TRBV5-1 and TRBJ2-3 provide the parts outside the CDR3, is KAGVTQTPRYLIKTRGQQVTLSCSPISGHRSVSWYQQTPGQGLQFLFEYFSETQRNKGNFPGRFSGRQFSNSRSEMNVSTLELGDSALYLCASSFTGADTQYFGPGTRLTVL.

This chain links TRBV4-1 with TRBJ2-7, with D perhaps matching TRBD2 (5 bases). This CDR3 contains 15 residues. Trimming removed 3 bases from V and 1 base from J, with 13 bases in between. The germline gives CDR1 MGHRA, CDR2 YSYEKL. The CDR3 loop reads CASSQSEAESYEQYF. The CDR3 coding sequence is TGCGCCAGCAGCCAGTCGGAGGCAGAATCCTACGAGCAGTACTTC.

The chain joins TRBV29-1 to TRBJ2-3; D gene unclear. CDR1 SQVTM and CDR2 ANQGSEA come from the germline V gene. V was cut by 4 bases and J by 7 bases, with 9 bases left in between. The CDR3 sequence is 11 residues long. Written as DNA, the CDR3 is TGCAGCGTTGTGAGTGAGAATACGCAGTATTTT. Translation gives CSVVSENTQYF.

This clone was found once. This chain links TRBV5-1 with TRBJ2-7; weak D call: TRBD2 (6 bases). Germline V gene lookup returns CDR1 SGHRS and CDR2 YFSETQ. Trimming removed 10 bases from V and 0 bases from J, with 14 bases in between. The CDR3 is 13 residues long. Written as DNA, the CDR3 is TGCGCCTCAACGGAGGGGCACTCCTACGAGCAGTACTTC. This translates into CASTEGHSYEQYF.

The chain uses TRBV27 and TRBJ2-3; TRBD1 is a possible D gene (6 bases). CDR1 is MNHEY and CDR2 is SMNVEV in the germline V gene (reference sequence). CDR3 length equals 13 residues. V shed 2 bases and J shed 4 bases, with 7 bases lying between them. The CDR3 DNA follows: TGTGCCAGCAGTTTAAGGGGGTCAGATACGCAGTATTTT. Protein product: CASSLRGSDTQYF.

V is TRBV11-3 and J is TRBJ2-1; weak D call: TRBD2 (5 bases). Trimming left V 5 bases short and J 9 bases short, with 17 bases between. The CDR3 is 14 amino acids. Germline V lookup: CDR1 SGHNT, CDR2 YENEEA. The DNA of the CDR3 is TGTGCCAGCAGCCCCGGGGTTAGCTGGGGTGAGCAGTTCTTC. This codes for CASSPGVSWGEQFF.

This chain uses TRBV7-9 with TRBJ2-5; 8 bases agree with TRBD1. Germline trimming cut 5 bases from V and 5 bases from J; bases unmatched to any gene: 10. The CDR3 consists of 15 residues. The germline CDR1 and CDR2 sequences are SEHNR and FQNEAQ (reference sequence). The CDR3 nucleotides are TGTGCCAGCAGCGCCTGGGCAGGGGGCGAGGAGACCCAGTACTTC. It specifies CASSAWAGGEETQYF.